Listed below are T cell receptor beta chains from one sample, sequenced in a study of identical twins. One entry per CDR3 protein results from TCRdb running MiXCR on the 5' RACE reads. The table has more than 400,000 distinct CDR3 sequences, over 12% seen once; the top ten hold roughly 0.44%. These data are also associated with another study on yellow fever vaccine responses in identical twins.

Sequencing used CD4+ T cells sorted from blood. The receptors stem from a woman aged 18 to 35 in good health. CDR3s include the opening cysteine and the closing phenylalanine or tryptophan. The order of the fields is D gene, V gene, J gene, clone size, CDR3 DNA, CDR3 protein. A D gene is named only where the DNA matches it firmly. Rows may omit the clone size; those that give it use once, few, many or a size class.

d_call: -
v_call: TRBV25-1
j_call: TRBJ2-1
clone_size: -
cdr3_nt: TGTGCCAGCAGTGAGTTCAAGGGTAACAATGAGCAGTTCTTC
cdr3_aa: CASSEFKGNNEQFF

d_call: TRBD1
v_call: TRBV20-1
j_call: TRBJ2-5
clone_size: few
cdr3_nt: TGCAGTGCTCCTAACAGGGGGCGTCAAGAGACCCAGTACTTC
cdr3_aa: CSAPNRGRQETQYF

d_call: -
v_call: TRBV10-3
j_call: TRBJ2-3
clone_size: -
cdr3_nt: TGTGCCTCCACCCGGGGGACGGGGGCAGATACGCAGTATTTT
cdr3_aa: CASTRGTGADTQYF

d_call: -
v_call: TRBV14
j_call: TRBJ2-5
clone_size: few
cdr3_nt: TGTGCCAGCAGCTTGATCTTGGGCCGGGGAGAGACCCAGTACTTC
cdr3_aa: CASSLILGRGETQYF

d_call: -
v_call: TRBV25-1
j_call: TRBJ2-3
clone_size: -
cdr3_nt: TGTGCCAGCACCCCGGGGTTGGGCACAGATACGCAGTATTTT
cdr3_aa: CASTPGLGTDTQYF

d_call: TRBD1
v_call: TRBV12-3/TRBV12-4
j_call: TRBJ2-2
clone_size: -
cdr3_nt: TGTGCCAGCATCGGGGGACAGGTGAACACCGGGGAGCTGTTTTTT
cdr3_aa: CASIGGQVNTGELFF

d_call: TRBD1
v_call: TRBV19
j_call: TRBJ2-7
clone_size: -
cdr3_nt: TGTGCCAGTTCGGACAGGGCTGGCTACGAGCAGTACTTC
cdr3_aa: CASSDRAGYEQYF

d_call: TRBD1
v_call: TRBV7-9
j_call: TRBJ1-1
clone_size: many
cdr3_nt: TGTGCCAGCAGCTTACGGACAGGGACCGAGGCTTTCTTT
cdr3_aa: CASSLRTGTEAFF

d_call: -
v_call: TRBV7-2
j_call: TRBJ2-1
clone_size: -
cdr3_nt: TGTGCCAGCAGCTTAGTGGCGGGGGCCGGTGGGAATGAGCAGTTCTTC
cdr3_aa: CASSLVAGAGGNEQFF

d_call: -
v_call: TRBV28
j_call: TRBJ2-2
clone_size: few
cdr3_nt: TGTGCCAGCAGTGCCCCCCCAAGCACCGGGGAGCTGTTTTTT
cdr3_aa: CASSAPPSTGELFF

d_call: -
v_call: TRBV4-1
j_call: TRBJ1-2
clone_size: few
cdr3_nt: TGCGCCAGCAGCCGTATGTTCGGGGGGTGCACCTTC
cdr3_aa: CASSRMFGGCTF

d_call: -
v_call: TRBV7-9
j_call: TRBJ2-7
clone_size: -
cdr3_nt: TGTGCCAGCAGCTTCCCTTTTTCCGAGCAGTACTTC
cdr3_aa: CASSFPFSEQYF

d_call: -
v_call: TRBV2
j_call: TRBJ1-4
clone_size: many
cdr3_nt: TGTGCCAGCAGTTCCCGGGGTTGGAATGAAAAACTGTTTTTT
cdr3_aa: CASSSRGWNEKLFF

d_call: -
v_call: TRBV18
j_call: TRBJ2-7
clone_size: once
cdr3_nt: TGTGCCAGCTCACCACCGGGGGACAACTACGAGCAGTACTTC
cdr3_aa: CASSPPGDNYEQYF

d_call: TRBD1
v_call: TRBV29-1
j_call: TRBJ2-5
clone_size: -
cdr3_nt: TGCAGCGTTGAGAGGGACAGGGGGTACCAAGAGACCCAGTATTTC
cdr3_aa: CSVERDRGYQETQYF

d_call: -
v_call: TRBV11-1
j_call: TRBJ2-7
clone_size: -
cdr3_nt: TGTGCCAGCAGCTTATCCGGGGAGCGTAAGTCTTGGGAGGACGAGCAGTACTTC
cdr3_aa: CASSLSGERKSWEDEQYF

d_call: -
v_call: TRBV29-1
j_call: TRBJ2-7
clone_size: -
cdr3_nt: TGCAGCGTTGAAGATCAAGAGGTATCGGAGCAGTACTTC
cdr3_aa: CSVEDQEVSEQYF

d_call: TRBD2
v_call: TRBV29-1
j_call: TRBJ2-1
clone_size: few
cdr3_nt: TGCAGCGTTGAACCTGCGGGAGGGACCTACAATGAGCAGTTCTTC
cdr3_aa: CSVEPAGGTYNEQFF

d_call: -
v_call: TRBV12-3/TRBV12-4
j_call: TRBJ1-2
clone_size: many
cdr3_nt: TGTGCCAGCAGTTTAGCCCTGGGGGTGGGAGCCTATGGCTACACCTTC
cdr3_aa: CASSLALGVGAYGYTF

d_call: -
v_call: TRBV3-1
j_call: TRBJ2-1
clone_size: few
cdr3_nt: TGTGCCAGCAGCCAAGTCCCCAGGGAGCAGTTCTTC
cdr3_aa: CASSQVPREQFF

d_call: -
v_call: TRBV4-2
j_call: TRBJ2-7
clone_size: -
cdr3_nt: TGTGCCAGCAGCATTCAACCGGGACAAAGCTCCTACGAGCAGTACTTC
cdr3_aa: CASSIQPGQSSYEQYF

d_call: -
v_call: TRBV29-1
j_call: TRBJ1-6
clone_size: few
cdr3_nt: TGCAGCCGCCCGCATTGTCATTACTCACCCCTCCACTTT
cdr3_aa: CSRPHCHYSPLHF

d_call: -
v_call: TRBV2
j_call: TRBJ2-1
clone_size: many
cdr3_nt: TGTGCCAGCGCGGAGGGGGCGCAAAATGAGCAGTTCTTC
cdr3_aa: CASAEGAQNEQFF

d_call: TRBD2
v_call: TRBV12-3/TRBV12-4
j_call: TRBJ2-3
clone_size: few
cdr3_nt: TGTGCCAGCAGTTTTGGACGGACTAGCGGGAGAGTAGATACGCAGTATTTT
cdr3_aa: CASSFGRTSGRVDTQYF

d_call: TRBD1
v_call: TRBV28
j_call: TRBJ1-1
clone_size: -
cdr3_nt: TGTGCCACCAGAACAGGGGGCCAAAGAGCTTTCTTT
cdr3_aa: CATRTGGQRAFF

d_call: -
v_call: TRBV5-1
j_call: TRBJ2-5
clone_size: -
cdr3_nt: TGCGCCAGCAGCTTGGTGGTAGGGGGATTCGGAGAGACCCAGTACTTC
cdr3_aa: CASSLVVGGFGETQYF

d_call: -
v_call: TRBV29-1
j_call: TRBJ2-1
clone_size: -
cdr3_nt: TGCAGCGTTGATCCCGGGAGAACCTATGAGCAGTTCTTC
cdr3_aa: CSVDPGRTYEQFF

d_call: TRBD2
v_call: TRBV29-1
j_call: TRBJ2-1
clone_size: -
cdr3_nt: TGCAGCGTTGAAGAGGGGACTAGCGGGCTCCGGTACAATGAGCAGTTCTTC
cdr3_aa: CSVEEGTSGLRYNEQFF

d_call: -
v_call: TRBV12-3/TRBV12-4
j_call: TRBJ2-1
clone_size: -
cdr3_nt: TGTGCCAGCAGTTTCTCGTCGCGCTTGTTCGGCTCCTACAATGAGCAGTTCTTC
cdr3_aa: CASSFSSRLFGSYNEQFF

d_call: -
v_call: TRBV9
j_call: TRBJ2-6
clone_size: -
cdr3_nt: TGTGCCAGCAGCGGGGAGGTTAGCTCTGGGGCCAACGTCCTGACTTTC
cdr3_aa: CASSGEVSSGANVLTF

d_call: -
v_call: TRBV21-1
j_call: TRBJ2-3
clone_size: few
cdr3_nt: TGTGCCAGCTGGAGCACAGATACGCAGTATTTT
cdr3_aa: CASWSTDTQYF

d_call: TRBD1
v_call: TRBV12-3/TRBV12-4
j_call: TRBJ2-1
clone_size: few
cdr3_nt: TGTGCCAGCAACCATCTCGGGACAGGGGTAAATGAGCAGTTCTTC
cdr3_aa: CASNHLGTGVNEQFF

d_call: TRBD1
v_call: TRBV6-1
j_call: TRBJ2-7
clone_size: -
cdr3_nt: TGTGCCAGCAGTGAAAGGGACAGGGGAGGGAGCTACGAGCAGTACTTC
cdr3_aa: CASSERDRGGSYEQYF

d_call: TRBD2
v_call: TRBV11-2
j_call: TRBJ2-3
clone_size: -
cdr3_nt: TGTGCCAGCAGCTTTCGACCGGGACTAGAAGTAGAGACGCAGTATTTT
cdr3_aa: CASSFRPGLEVETQYF

d_call: -
v_call: TRBV9
j_call: TRBJ2-3
clone_size: few
cdr3_nt: TGTGCCAGCAGCAGGTACCGAGAGGGATACACAGATACGCAGTATTTT
cdr3_aa: CASSRYREGYTDTQYF

d_call: -
v_call: TRBV2
j_call: TRBJ2-1
clone_size: -
cdr3_nt: TGTGCCAGCACCCCTAGGTTGGGGGCGGGGGCCTACAATGAGCAGTTCTTC
cdr3_aa: CASTPRLGAGAYNEQFF

d_call: -
v_call: TRBV7-9
j_call: TRBJ2-1
clone_size: -
cdr3_nt: TGTGCCAGCAGCTTAGTCCCGGACAGATTCCCTGAGCAGTTCTTC
cdr3_aa: CASSLVPDRFPEQFF

d_call: -
v_call: TRBV5-1
j_call: TRBJ1-4
clone_size: many
cdr3_nt: TGCGCCAGCAGCTACTGGACGGATAATAATGAAAAACTGTTTTTT
cdr3_aa: CASSYWTDNNEKLFF

d_call: TRBD2
v_call: TRBV29-1
j_call: TRBJ2-3
clone_size: few
cdr3_nt: TGCAGCGGCCGATTCCTGACTAGCGGGACCCACACAGATACGCAGTATTTT
cdr3_aa: CSGRFLTSGTHTDTQYF

d_call: -
v_call: TRBV29-1
j_call: TRBJ1-1
clone_size: few
cdr3_nt: TGCAGCGTGTGGTTGGAGAACACTGAAGCTTTCTTT
cdr3_aa: CSVWLENTEAFF

d_call: -
v_call: TRBV2
j_call: TRBJ2-2
clone_size: -
cdr3_nt: TGTGCCAGCAGTCACGGGGCTTCAACCGGGGAGCTGTTTTTT
cdr3_aa: CASSHGASTGELFF

d_call: TRBD2
v_call: TRBV12-3/TRBV12-4
j_call: TRBJ2-7
clone_size: few
cdr3_nt: TGTGCCAGCAGAAGCGGGAGGGCCTCTTTCGAGCAGTACTTC
cdr3_aa: CASRSGRASFEQYF

d_call: -
v_call: TRBV20-1
j_call: TRBJ1-2
clone_size: -
cdr3_nt: TGCAGAGGAGGGGATATTAGTGGCTACACCTTC
cdr3_aa: CRGGDISGYTF

d_call: -
v_call: TRBV7-9
j_call: TRBJ2-7
clone_size: few
cdr3_nt: TGTGCCAGCAGCCCCCCAACAGGGTCGGGGGAGCAGTACTTC
cdr3_aa: CASSPPTGSGEQYF